This TCR beta chain was recovered during a study of cytomegalovirus exposure and HLA in healthy donors. Regarding the study as a whole: It was confirmed in vitro that a few of the CMV-associated chains were specific for CMV antigens. The study designated some 180 TCR beta chains cytomegalovirus-associated.

The repertoire was sequenced with immunoSEQ multiplex PCR; TCRdb's copy has only in-frame clones and lacks some. The sample holds some 76,000 clones, approximately 93% seen once. As for this clone: Its antigen is currently unknown.

This CDR3 is built from 17 residues. V lost 1 base, J lost 2 bases, and 17 bases lay in between. The germline V gene has CDR1 LGHNA and CDR2 YNFKEQ. The V call is TRBV4-2, the J call TRBJ1-1; TRBD1 might be the D (5 bases). The sample comprised PBMCs. The TCR sequence derives from a woman in her late teens or twenties in good health and CMV-seronegative. This chain's CDR3 is CASSQAPGRLINTEAFF. CDR3 coding DNA: TGTGCCAGCAGCCAAGCTCCAGGGAGGCTCATTAACACTGAAGCTTTCTTT.